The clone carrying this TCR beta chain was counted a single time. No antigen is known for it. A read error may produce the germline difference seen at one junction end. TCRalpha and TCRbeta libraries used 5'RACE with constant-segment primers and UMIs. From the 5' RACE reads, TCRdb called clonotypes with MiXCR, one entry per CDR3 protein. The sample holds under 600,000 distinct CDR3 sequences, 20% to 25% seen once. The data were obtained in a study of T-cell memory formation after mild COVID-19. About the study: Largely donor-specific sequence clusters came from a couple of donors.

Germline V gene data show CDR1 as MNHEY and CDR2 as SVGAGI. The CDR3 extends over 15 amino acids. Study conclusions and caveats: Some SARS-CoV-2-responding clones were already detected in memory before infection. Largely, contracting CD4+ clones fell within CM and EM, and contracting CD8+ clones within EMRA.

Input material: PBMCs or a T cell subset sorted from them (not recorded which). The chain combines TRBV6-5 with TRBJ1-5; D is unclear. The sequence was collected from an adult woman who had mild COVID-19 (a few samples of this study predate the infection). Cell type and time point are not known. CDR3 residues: CTSSYSSMGNQPQHF. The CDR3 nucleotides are TGTACCAGCAGTTACTCGAGTATGGGGAATCAGCCCCAGCATTTT.